One and the same sample provided the 25 T cell receptor beta chains below, sequenced in a study of tumor and adjacent non-tumor tissue in lung cancer (dated by TCRdb to the late 2010s). The protocol used for the library was multiplex PCR. The sequencing machine was an Illumina HiSeq 2500. Following protocols modified from ARM-PCR, the researchers constructed TCRbeta libraries through three rounds of nested PCR with primers (Table S4). In TCRdb, the public reads were trimmed at Q25 with fastp and aligned with MiXCR, with productive beta chains retained. Records with the same CDR3 protein are collapsed into one entry carrying the most frequent genes and DNA. The sample yields about 120,000 distinct CDR3 sequences; nearly 85% were counted once. Roughly 20% of the sample is held by the ten biggest clonotypes. RNA was isolated from bulk unsorted tissue, and RNA quality was assessed with a NanoDrop ND-1000 and an Agilent 2100.

The sample taken for sequencing was lung tumor tissue. The source of these receptors is a man in his 70s with non-small cell lung cancer.

Note on this clonotype: Mismatch with germline at one junction end may stem from a read error. The J gene is TRBJ2-7, the V gene TRBV6-2 or TRBV6-3; TRBD1 aligns across 7 bases. CDR1 and CDR2 (germline): MNHEY, SVGEGT. CDR3 length equals 16 residues. The CDR3 DNA follows: TGTGCTAGCAGCCCCTTCCGGAAGGGGGCCAACTGCGAGCAGTACTTC. This codes for CASSPFRKGANCEQYF.

The chain is built from TRBV28 and TRBJ2-4; possible D gene TRBD2, 6 bases. The V gene's germline CDR1 is MDHEN and CDR2 SYDVKM. Trimming left V 6 bases short and J 7 bases short, with 10 bases between. CDR3 size: 12 residues. This CDR3 is CASSKGLNIQYF. The CDR3 nucleotides read TGTGCCAGCAGCAAGGGACTGAACATTCAGTACTTC.

Concerning this clonotype: The junction shows a germline mismatch at one end, possibly a read error. The chain is built from TRBV11-2 and TRBJ2-7, with a weak D call TRBD2 (5 bases). The germline V gene has CDR1 SGHAT and CDR2 FQNNGV. The CDR3 sequence is 14 residues long. This chain's CDR3 is CVSSLNPGGPEQYF. DNA of the CDR3: TGTGTCAGCAGCTTAAACCCCGGAGGACCCGAACAGTACTTC. The variable domain in full, completed from reference TRBV11-2 and TRBJ2-7, reads EAGVAQSPRYKIIEKRQSVAFWCNPISGHATLYWYQQILGQGPKLLIQFQNNGVVDDSQLPKDRFSAERLKGVDSTLKIQPAKLEDSAVYLCVSSLNPGGPEQYFGPGTRLTVT.

About this clonotype itself: The junction differs from germline at one of its ends, possibly a read error. The V gene is TRBV7-9, the J gene TRBJ2-1, with D possibly matching TRBD2 (5 bases). There are 13 residues in the CDR3. Per the germline V gene, CDR1 is SEHNR and CDR2 is FQNEAQ (reference sequence). CDR3 sequence: CASHRDSYNERFF. The CDR3 nucleotides are TGTGCCAGTCACCGGGATTCCTACAATGAGCGGTTCTTC.

Concerning this clonotype: An end of the junction does not agree with germline; a read error may underlie this. V usage is TRBV11-3 and J usage is TRBJ2-7; the match to TRBD2 covers 9 bases. CDR1 SGHNT and CDR2 YENEEA come from the germline V gene. The CDR3 is made up of 15 amino acids. The CDR3 DNA reads as TGTGCCAGCAGCTTAACCGGGACTAGCTCCTACGAGCAGTACTTT. Protein: CASSLTGTSSYEQYF.

This rearrangement joins TRBV10-3 to TRBJ2-1, with D maybe TRBD2 (5 bases). The CDR3 contains 13 residues. In germline, CDR1 is ENHRY, CDR2 SYGVKD. In nucleotides, the CDR3 is TGTGTCATGAGGTCTAGCCGGATCAATGAGCAGTTCTTC. It yields the protein CVMRSSRINEQFF.

Concerning this clonotype itself: The conserved phenylalanine or tryptophan is not found at the CDR3 terminus, so this likely reflects a read error. The limits of the CDR3 on the DNA are not certain, so only TCRdb's listed CDR3 is given. This sequence joins TRBV4-3 and TRBJ2-1; the table's D call, TRBD2, was not checked against the DNA. The CDR3 spans 15 residues, counting both ends. The V gene's germline CDR1 is LGHNA and CDR2 YSLEER. CDR3 in amino acids: CASSHLPGLDNEEFI.

As to this clonotype: A read error may produce the germline difference seen at one junction end. V gene TRBV4-2 combines with J gene TRBJ2-7; 7 bases align to TRBD1. The germline V gene has CDR1 LGHNA and CDR2 YNFKEQ. The CDR3 has 13 residues. CDR3 sequence: CASSQRQGYDQYF. CDR3 coding DNA: TGTGCCAGCAGTCAAAGACAGGGCTACGACCAGTACTTC.

As concerns this clonotype: A junction boundary mismatches the germline segment, possibly from a read error. V gene TRBV4-2 combines with J gene TRBJ2-3, with D uncertain. The CDR3 contains 16 residues. Germline V gene sequence: CDR1 LGHNA, CDR2 YNFKEQ. The CDR3 loop reads CGSSQPTPPELDTQYF. CDR3 bases: TGTGGCAGCAGCCAACCGACACCCCCTGAGTTAGATACGCAGTATTTT.

A note on this clonotype: A junction boundary mismatches the germline segment, possibly from a read error. The J gene is TRBJ1-1, the V gene TRBV6-6; no clear D gene. Germline CDR1 is MNHNY and CDR2 is SVGAGI (reference sequence). CDR3 length: 16 residues. CDR3 loop: CVSRTEFGRYGTEAFF. In DNA, the CDR3 is TGTGTCAGCAGAACAGAGTTCGGTAGATACGGAACTGAAGCTTTCTTT.

Concerning this clonotype itself: Because it lacks the conserved phenylalanine or tryptophan at the end, this CDR3 is likely a read error. V and J are TRBV20-1 and TRBJ2-1; D could derive from TRBD1 or TRBD2 (5 bases each). Deletions cut 0 bases from V and 8 bases from J, with 23 bases between. CDR1 and CDR2 from the germline V gene are DFQATT and SNEGSKA (reference sequence). This CDR3 comprises 17 residues. CDR3 in DNA: TGCAGTGCTAGAGATCCCAGCGGTGGGGCCTGTTGGGATGAGCAGTTCTAC. Translated: CSARDPSGGACWDEQFY.

In the case of this clonotype: An end of the junction does not agree with germline; a read error may underlie this. The chain combines TRBV6-2 or TRBV6-3 with TRBJ2-1, with D unresolved. The germline gives CDR1 MNHEY, CDR2 SVGEGT. The CDR3 totals 13 residues. CDR3 amino acids: CASNRGGYNGQLF. As DNA, the CDR3 is TGTGCGAGCAACAGAGGCGGTTACAATGGGCAGCTCTTC.

Concerning this clonotype itself: Because it lacks the conserved phenylalanine or tryptophan at the end, this CDR3 is likely a read error. The limits of the CDR3 on the DNA are not certain, so only TCRdb's listed CDR3 is given. This chain joins TRBV29-1 and TRBJ2-5; TRBD2, the D gene given by the table, was not confirmed from the DNA. Counting both end residues, the CDR3 totals 14 amino acids. Germline V lookup: CDR1 SQVTM, CDR2 ANQGSEA. The CDR3 protein is CSVGGLAVGESQYL.

This rearrangement joins TRBV6-6 to TRBJ1-2; TRBD1 matches 8 bases. Germline lookup yields CDR1 MNHNY and CDR2 SVGAGI (reference sequence). This CDR3 spans 14 amino acids. For the CDR3, the DNA is TGTGCGAACAGAGGACAGGGATCCATTGGTGTGTACACCTTC. It yields the protein CANRGQGSIGVYTF.

As regards this clonotype: As the CDR3 is not closed by the conserved phenylalanine or tryptophan, this likely results from a read error. This chain uses TRBV12-3 or TRBV12-4 with TRBJ2-5; possible D gene TRBD1, 5 bases. This CDR3 region has 14 residues. CDR3 protein: CGSSSDKGQETQYL. CDR3 sequence (DNA): TGTGGCAGCAGTTCGGACAAGGGCCAAGAGACCCAGTACTTA.

A word on this clonotype: One junction end disagrees with the germline gene, perhaps due to a read error. The rearrangement joins TRBV29-1 to TRBJ2-5; D is ambiguous. CDR3 length: 11 amino acids. Germline CDR1 is SQVTM and CDR2 is ANQGSEA. DNA for the CDR3: TGCAGCGTTGAGAGAAGTGAGACCCAATACTTC. This codes for CSVERSETQYF.

J is TRBJ1-2 and V is TRBV29-1; 7 bases map to TRBD1. Trimming took 3 bases from V and 5 from J; bases not matched to a gene: 9. CDR3 size: 14 residues. CDR1 is SQVTM and CDR2 is ANQGSEA in the germline V gene. CDR3 bases: TGCAGCGTTGATTCGGTAGGGGGCGGGTATGGCTACACCTTC. Translating gives CSVDSVGGGYGYTF. The variable domain in full, completed from reference TRBV29-1 and TRBJ1-2, reads SAVISQKPSRDICQRGTSLTIQCQVDSQVTMMFWYRQQPGQSLTLIATANQGSEATYESGFVIDKFPISRPNLTFSTLTVSNMSPEDSSIYLCSVDSVGGGYGYTFGSGTRLTVV.

Concerning this clonotype itself: This likely comes from a read error, as the CDR3 has no conserved phenylalanine or tryptophan at its end. The chain employs TRBV29-1 and TRBJ2-1; D may be TRBD2 (6 bases). Germline V gene lookup returns CDR1 SQVTM and CDR2 ANQGSEA. CDR3 length: 12 residues. The DNA of the CDR3 is TGCAACGTTTGGGGGAGGCGGAATGAGCAGTTCTCC. Protein: CNVWGRRNEQFS.

Details on this clonotype: One end of the junction varies from germline; a read error may be responsible. This rearrangement joins TRBV29-1 to TRBJ1-2; the D gene is possibly TRBD1 (6 bases). The germline gives CDR1 SQVTM, CDR2 ANQGSEA. CDR3 length: 16 residues. DNA of the CDR3: TGCAGCGTGGTCCCCTATCAATCCTCGGGACAAGATGGCCACACCTTC. Translated: CSVVPYQSSGQDGHTF.

The CDR3 DNA follows: TGCAGCATTAGACTGCAGGGAGACACCATATATTTT. Translated: CSIRLQGDTIYF. This chain joins TRBV29-1 and TRBJ1-3; a possible D gene is TRBD1 (5 bases). Germline CDR1 reads SQVTM; CDR2 reads ANQGSEA. The CDR3 totals 12 residues. V lost 8 bases and J lost 8, with 16 bases in between.

With regard to this clonotype: Relative to the germline gene, one junction end is altered; a read error may explain this. The chain is built from TRBV11-2 and TRBJ1-1, with D possibly TRBD1 on 6 matching bases. Germline CDR1 is SGHAT and CDR2 is FQNNGV. The CDR3 is 14 residues long. This chain's CDR3 is CASRFGGGRTETVF. CDR3 DNA: TGTGCCAGCAGGTTCGGCGGGGGCCGGACTGAAACTGTCTTT.

This clonotype has a single count. The chain combines TRBV6-2 or TRBV6-3 with TRBJ2-7, with D perhaps matching TRBD2 (6 bases). V lost 9 bases and J lost 7, with 28 bases in between. The CDR3 has 16 residues. Looked up from germline, CDR1 is MNHEY and CDR2 is SVGEGT. Here the CDR3 DNA reads TGTGCCAGGAGGAATGCTGCCGGGACTCGGGGGAGTGAGCAGTACTTC. Translated: CARRNAAGTRGSEQYF.

This clonotype was recorded a few times. One junction end does not reproduce the germline sequence, and a read error may be involved. The chain combines TRBV29-1 with TRBJ2-7; D might be TRBD1 or TRBD2, each matching 5 bases. Germline CDR1 SQVTM, CDR2 ANQGSEA. The CDR3 extends over 12 amino acids. CDR3 bases: TGCAGCGCCTGGGGGACGAACCCAGACCAGTATTTC. Translation gives CSAWGTNPDQYF.

Worth noting for this clonotype: The germline gene is not matched at one end of the junction; a read error may be the cause. The CDR3 here is CANSQDSMNTKAFF. CDR3 sequence (DNA): TGCGCCAACAGCCAAGATAGTATGAACACTAAAGCTTTCTTT. V and J are TRBV4-1 and TRBJ1-1; the D is unclear. The CDR3 has 14 amino acids. CDR1 and CDR2 (germline): MGHRA, YSYEKL.

V is TRBV29-1 and J is TRBJ1-2; D is ambiguous. The CDR3 spans 12 residues. Trimming pared 4 bases from V and 4 bases from J, leaving 10 bases between. Germline-derived CDR1 and CDR2 are SQVTM and ANQGSEA. The CDR3 DNA reads as TGCAGCGTTGGAGGCAGGACCTATGGCTACACCTTC. Translating gives CSVGGRTYGYTF.